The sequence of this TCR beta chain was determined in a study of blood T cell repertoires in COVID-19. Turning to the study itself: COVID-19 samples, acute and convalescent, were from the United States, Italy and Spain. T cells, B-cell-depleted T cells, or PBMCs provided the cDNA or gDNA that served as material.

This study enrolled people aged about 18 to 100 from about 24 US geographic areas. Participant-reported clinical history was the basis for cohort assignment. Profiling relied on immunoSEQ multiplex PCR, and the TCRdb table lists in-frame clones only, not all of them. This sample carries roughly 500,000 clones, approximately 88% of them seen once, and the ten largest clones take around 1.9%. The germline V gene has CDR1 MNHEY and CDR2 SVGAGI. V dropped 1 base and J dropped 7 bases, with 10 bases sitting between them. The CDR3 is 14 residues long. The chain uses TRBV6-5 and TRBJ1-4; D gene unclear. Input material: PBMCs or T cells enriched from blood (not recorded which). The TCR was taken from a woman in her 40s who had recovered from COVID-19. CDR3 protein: CASSYFSRGEKLFF. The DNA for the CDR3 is TGTGCCAGCAGTTACTTCTCTAGAGGTGAAAAACTGTTTTTT.